One and the same sample provided the 14 T cell receptor beta chains below, sequenced in a study of Ad26.COV2.S vaccination and SARS-CoV-2 variants. The sample's treatment: some 20 received Ad26.COV2.S at low or high dose, single or two shots; 5 received placebo; per-sample allocation not given. Sampling happened 63 days after the first vaccine or placebo injection. Profiled with immunoSEQ multiplex PCR; TCRdb holds only in-frame clones, not every one. The sample carries roughly 250,000 clones, around 90% recorded once. The source was peripheral blood, collected in a trial of Ad26.COV2.S vaccine versus placebo. These receptors were taken from a person aged 18-60 years who received the Ad26.COV2.S COVID-19 vaccine or a placebo.

The chain employs TRBV11-2 and TRBJ2-7, with D possibly TRBD1 on 5 matching bases. From germline, CDR1 is SGHAT and CDR2 FQNNGV. The CDR3 totals 11 residues. The V end was cut by 8 bases, the J end by 6 bases, with 11 bases between. The CDR3 DNA follows: TGTGCCAGCCAGGGAATCGGCGAGCAGTACTTC. Translated: CASQGIGEQYF.

V and J are TRBV14 and TRBJ2-7, with a possible D match to TRBD2 (6 bases). The V end lost 7 bases, the J end lost 5 bases, and 12 bases lay between the germline ends. The length of the CDR3 is 12 residues. Germline values: CDR1 SGHDN, CDR2 FVKESK. CDR3 DNA: TGTGCCAGCATTAATGGGGGGAACGAGCAGTACGTC. Translating it yields CASINGGNEQYV.

This clone was detected once. The J gene is TRBJ2-3, the V gene TRBV19, with D possibly matching TRBD2 (5 bases). The germline V gene has CDR1 LNHDA and CDR2 SQIVND (reference sequence). CDR3 length: 14 residues. V was trimmed by 5 bases and J by 2 bases, leaving 11 bases between them. This chain's CDR3 is CASSSSGYTDTQYF. Here the CDR3 DNA reads TGTGCCAGTAGTTCAAGCGGCTACACAGATACGCAGTATTTT.

This clone was observed a single time. The rearrangement uses TRBV23-1 and TRBJ1-2; D may be TRBD1 (5 bases). TRBV23-1 is assigned to the ORF class and has an uncertain function. The CDR3 contains 15 residues. Trimming removed 4 bases from V and 3 bases from J, with 15 bases in between. CDR3 nucleotide sequence: TGCGCCAGCAGTCGGGGCCCCTCTGCGGACTATGGCTACACCTTC. Translation: CASSRGPSADYGYTF.

The genes are TRBV6-2 or TRBV6-3 and TRBJ2-7, with TRBD2 as a possible D gene (5 bases). Trimming took 4 bases from V and 3 from J, leaving 19 bases between them. CDR3 size: 16 residues. CDR1 MNHEY and CDR2 SVGEGT come from the germline V gene. The CDR3 DNA is TGTGCCAGCAGTTCCCCCCGAGCGGACCATCTCTACGAGCAGTACGTC. It yields the protein CASSSPRADHLYEQYV.

J is TRBJ1-2 and V is TRBV29-1, with D uncertain. This CDR3 comprises 12 residues. V was pared by 3 bases and J by 4 bases, with 9 bases between. CDR1 is SQVTM, CDR2 ANQGSEA, per germline. CDR3 bases: TGCAGCGTTGATGGGCAGCTCTATGGCTACACCTTC. Protein product: CSVDGQLYGYTF.

The chain employs TRBV5-1 and TRBJ1-2; D is unresolved. The CDR3 is 15 amino acids. The germline V gene encodes CDR1 SGHRS and CDR2 YFSETQ. Trimming stripped 0 bases from V and 5 bases from J, with 14 bases between. The CDR3 coding sequence is TGCGCCAGCAGCTTGGTAGGTGTCCAGCTTTATGGCTACACCTTC. Its translation is CASSLVGVQLYGYTF.

The J gene is TRBJ1-2, the V gene TRBV7-2; 8 nucleotides match TRBD1. With 0 bases clipped from V and 6 bases from J, the junction kept 6 bases outside the gene matches. CDR3 length: 15 amino acids. Germline CDR1 is SGHTA and CDR2 is FQGNSA. CDR3: CASSLAAGGANGYTF. The CDR3 nucleotides are TGTGCCAGCAGCTTAGCGGCAGGGGGCGCCAATGGCTACACCTTC.

The V gene is TRBV5-4, the J gene TRBJ2-2; D might be TRBD2 (6 bases). Trimming took off 0 bases at V and 4 bases at J, with 7 bases between the two ends. The germline V gene has CDR1 SGHNT and CDR2 YYREEE (reference sequence). The CDR3 runs 14 residues. The CDR3 protein is CASSLEGGTGELFF. DNA for the CDR3: TGTGCCAGCAGCTTGGAGGGAGGCACCGGGGAGCTGTTTTTT.

The genes are TRBV6-5 and TRBJ2-5, with 7 bases matching TRBD1. From germline, CDR1 is MNHEY and CDR2 SVGAGI. The CDR3 length is 14 residues. V lost 0 bases, J lost 5 bases, and 3 bases stayed unmatched. The CDR3 coding sequence is TGTGCCAGCAGTTACTCGGCCAGGGGGGAGACCCAGTACTTC. Its protein product is CASSYSARGETQYF.

This chain uses TRBV18 with TRBJ2-1, with D hard to call. The length of the CDR3 is 13 residues. V lost 2 bases, J lost 8 bases, and 10 bases lay in between. Looked up from germline, CDR1 is KGHSH and CDR2 is LQKENI. The CDR3: CASSPRSTHEQFF. In DNA form, the CDR3 reads TGTGCCAGCTCACCAAGGAGTACCCATGAGCAGTTCTTC.

J is TRBJ2-7 and V is TRBV5-4, with 8 bases that match TRBD2. Germline V gene sequence: CDR1 SGHNT, CDR2 YYREEE (reference sequence). The ends lost 5 bases at V and 3 bases at J; junction bases unmatched: 10. The CDR3 has 15 amino acids. The CDR3 sequence: CASSSGNGGGYEQYF. The CDR3 DNA reads TGTGCCAGCAGTTCGGGAAACGGGGGGGGCTACGAGCAGTACTTC.

This clone was seen only once. Written as DNA, the CDR3 is TGTGCCAGCAGCCAAGATGGAATGGTGACCCAGGATACGCAGTATTTT. It encodes CASSQDGMVTQDTQYF. The chain is built from TRBV3-1 (or the pseudogene TRBV3-2) and TRBJ2-3; D is undetermined. V lost 0 bases, J lost 6 bases, and 16 bases lay in between. The CDR3 sequence is 16 residues long. Per the germline V gene, CDR1 is LGHDT and CDR2 is YNNKEL (reference sequence).

The chain joins TRBV7-2 to TRBJ2-1; 11 bases line up with TRBD1. The CDR3 consists of 13 residues. Per the germline V gene, CDR1 is SGHTA and CDR2 is FQGNSA. The V and J ends lost 7 bases and 9 bases, in that order; junction bases with no gene match: 5. The CDR3 DNA reads TGTGCCAGCACCGGACAGGGGGCAAGTGAGCAGTTCTTC. It codes for CASTGQGASEQFF.